The 2 T cell receptor beta chains reported below all come from one sample, sequenced in a study of blood T cell repertoires in COVID-19. The assay was immunoSEQ multiplex PCR, and TCRdb's table has in-frame clones only and misses some. The sample has approximately 200,000 clones; about 86% are singletons. Input material: peripheral blood. The receptors stem from a woman between 25 and 40 years old with active or convalescent COVID-19.

The chain is built from TRBV2 and TRBJ1-5, with TRBD1 matching 8 bases. There are 16 residues in the CDR3. J was trimmed by 5 bases and V by 2 bases; bases with no gene match: 8. In germline, CDR1 is SNHLY, CDR2 FYNNEI. CDR3 loop: CASSEPGTGSYQPQHF. The CDR3 DNA reads TGTGCCAGCAGTGAACCCGGGACAGGATCGTATCAGCCCCAGCATTTT.

The chain uses TRBV9 and TRBJ2-3; 10 nucleotides align to TRBD2. The CDR3 contains 17 residues. Trimming at V came to 0 bases and at J to 2 bases, leaving 6 bases not matched to a gene. Germline V gene lookup returns CDR1 SGDLS and CDR2 YYNGEE. The CDR3 sequence: CASSVDGAGGLTDTQYF. The DNA of the CDR3 is TGTGCCAGCAGCGTAGACGGAGCGGGGGGGCTCACAGATACGCAGTATTTT.